The clone carrying this T cell receptor beta chain was seen a handful of times. These data come from a study of T cells in Graves' hyperthyroidism and ophthalmopathy. The ends were cut back, 5 bases at V and 8 bases at J, with 16 bases in the middle. The CDR3 spans 14 residues. Germline V gene data show CDR1 as SGDLS and CDR2 as YYNGEE. The investigators amplified TCR beta CDR3 regions from RNA transcripts. HTBI primers were the set used in a first-round RT-PCR of the TCR CDR3. TCRdb passed the multiplex PCR reads through MiXCR, listing each CDR3 protein once. The sample contains more than 550,000 distinct CDR3 sequences, roughly 20% of which appear only once. Not enrolled were patients with uncontrolled infection, other autoimmune disease, pregnancy or lactation.

This TCR derives from a woman in her fifties or sixties with Graves' hyperthyroidism that later progressed to Graves' ophthalmopathy. The chain uses TRBV9 and TRBJ1-4; D is unclear. The sample was blood. The CDR3 loop is CASSDGSTIEKLFF. In DNA form, the CDR3 reads TGTGCCAGCAGTGACGGATCCACGATCGAAAAACTGTTTTTT.